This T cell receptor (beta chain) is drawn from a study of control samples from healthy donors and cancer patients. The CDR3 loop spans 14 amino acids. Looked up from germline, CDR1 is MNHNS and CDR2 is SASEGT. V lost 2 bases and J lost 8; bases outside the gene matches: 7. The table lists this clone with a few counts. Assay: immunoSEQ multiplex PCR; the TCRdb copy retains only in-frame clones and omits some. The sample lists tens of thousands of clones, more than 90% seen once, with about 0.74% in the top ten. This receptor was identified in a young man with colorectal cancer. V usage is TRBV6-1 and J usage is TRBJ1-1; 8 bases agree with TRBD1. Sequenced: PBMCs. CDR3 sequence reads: CASSENRGTGEAFF. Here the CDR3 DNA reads TGTGCCAGCAGTGAAAATAGGGGGACAGGAGAAGCTTTCTTT.